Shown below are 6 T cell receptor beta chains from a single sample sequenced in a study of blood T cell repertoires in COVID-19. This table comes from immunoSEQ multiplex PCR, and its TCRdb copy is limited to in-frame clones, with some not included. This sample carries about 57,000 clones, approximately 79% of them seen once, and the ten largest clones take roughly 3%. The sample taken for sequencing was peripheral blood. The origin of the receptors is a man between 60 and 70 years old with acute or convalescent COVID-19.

The CDR3 spells CASSHGGGGSPLHF. CDR3 in DNA: TGTGCCAGCAGCCACGGAGGGGGCGGTTCACCCCTCCACTTT. The gene calls are TRBV3-1 (or the pseudogene TRBV3-2) and TRBJ1-6; 7 bases map to TRBD1. V dropped 3 bases and J dropped 9; count of bases not matched to a gene: 5. The germline CDR1 and CDR2 sequences are LGHDT and YNNKEL (reference sequence). The CDR3 runs 14 residues.

CDR3 DNA sequence: TGTGCCAGCACCCGGGACAGCTACAATGAGCAGTTCTTC. This gives the protein CASTRDSYNEQFF. This chain uses TRBV7-2 with TRBJ2-1, with 7 bases matching TRBD1. Germline V lookup: CDR1 SGHTA, CDR2 FQGNSA. CDR3 length equals 13 residues. The V and J ends lost 7 bases and 3 bases, in that order; junction bases with no gene match: 3.

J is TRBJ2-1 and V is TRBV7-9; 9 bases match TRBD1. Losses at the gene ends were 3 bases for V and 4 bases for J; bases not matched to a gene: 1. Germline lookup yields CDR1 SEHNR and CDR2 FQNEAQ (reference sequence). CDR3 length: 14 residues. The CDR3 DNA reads TGTGCCAGCAGCTTTGGGACAGGGTACAATGAGCAGTTCTTC. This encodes CASSFGTGYNEQFF.

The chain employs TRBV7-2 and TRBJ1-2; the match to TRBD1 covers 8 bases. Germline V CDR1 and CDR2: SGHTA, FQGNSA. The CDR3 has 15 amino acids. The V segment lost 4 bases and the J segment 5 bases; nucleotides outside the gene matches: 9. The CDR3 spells CASSSRTGSGYGYTF. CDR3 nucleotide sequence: TGTGCCAGCAGCTCACGGACAGGGTCAGGATATGGCTACACCTTC.

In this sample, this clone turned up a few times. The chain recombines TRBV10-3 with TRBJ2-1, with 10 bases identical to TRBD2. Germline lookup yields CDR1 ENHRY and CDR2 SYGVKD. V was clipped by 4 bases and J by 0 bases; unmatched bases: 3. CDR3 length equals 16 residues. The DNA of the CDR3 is TGTGCCATCAGTGCTAGCGGGAGAAGCTCCTACAATGAGCAGTTCTTC. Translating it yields CAISASGRSSYNEQFF.

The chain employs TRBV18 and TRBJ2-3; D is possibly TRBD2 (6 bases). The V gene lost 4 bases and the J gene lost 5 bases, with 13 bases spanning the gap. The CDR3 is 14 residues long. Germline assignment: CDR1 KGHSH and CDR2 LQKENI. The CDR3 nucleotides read TGTGCCAGCTCACGGGACCTGGGAGGAGATACGCAGTATTTT. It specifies CASSRDLGGDTQYF.